The 29 T cell receptor beta chains reported below all come from one sample, sequenced in a study of siplizumab effects on memory and regulatory T cells (dated by TCRdb to about 2019). The protocol used for the library was the immunoSEQ multiplex PCR assay. The clones in this table, taken by TCRdb from immuneACCESS, are in-frame only. Not every clone is retained; where verified, under half of the shortfall comes from an unresolved V gene, and the cause of the rest is unknown. For this sample there are tens of thousands of clones; 93% appear just once. The biggest ten clones account for approximately 38% of the sample. Sequencing was carried out using CD8+ T cells sorted from blood. The source is a human donor in good health.

V and J are TRBV28 and TRBJ1-5, with 9 bases lining up with TRBD1. The CDR3 contains 13 residues. J gave up 4 bases and V 8 bases, and 3 bases lay outside the gene matches. Germline CDR1 reads MDHEN; CDR2 reads SYDVKM. DNA for the CDR3: TGTGCCAGCGGCGGACAGGGGAATCAGCCCCAGCATTTT. This encodes CASGGQGNQPQHF.

The chain uses TRBV7-9 and TRBJ2-3; the match to TRBD1 covers 9 bases. Per germline, CDR1 SEHNR and CDR2 FQNEAQ (reference sequence). J gave up 3 bases and V 7 bases, and 5 bases lay outside the gene matches. The CDR3 length is 14 residues. The CDR3 protein is CASNGQGITDTQYF. For the CDR3, the DNA is TGTGCCAGCAACGGACAGGGGATTACAGATACGCAGTATTTT.

The rearrangement uses TRBV14 and TRBJ2-1; TRBD1 matches 7 bases. J gave up 5 bases and V 5 bases, and 12 bases lay outside the gene matches. Germline CDR1 is SGHDN and CDR2 is FVKESK. This CDR3 comprises 16 residues. The CDR3: CASSSPFDRANNEQFF. CDR3 bases: TGTGCCAGCAGCTCTCCTTTTGACAGGGCGAACAATGAGCAGTTCTTC.

The V call is TRBV28, the J call TRBJ1-5; tentatively, D is TRBD1 (6 bases). The CDR3 is made up of 14 amino acids. V lost 2 bases, J lost 7 bases, and 12 bases lay in between. CDR1 and CDR2 from the germline V gene are MDHEN and SYDVKM. CDR3 DNA sequence: TGTGCCAGCAGTTTACCCGGTGGGGGCCAGCCCCAGCATTTT. Translating gives CASSLPGGGQPQHF.

The chain carries TRBV6-6 and TRBJ2-7; D is unresolved. Trimming took 5 bases from V and 3 from J, leaving 5 bases between them. The CDR3 totals 11 residues. Germline-derived CDR1 and CDR2 are MNHNY and SVGAGI (reference sequence). The DNA of the CDR3 is TGTGCCAGCAGTCAGCACTACGAGCAGTACTTC. It encodes CASSQHYEQYF.

The chain couples TRBV14 to TRBJ2-7; D tentatively reads TRBD1 or TRBD2 (6 bases each). CDR1 and CDR2 (germline): SGHDN, FVKESK. Between the trimmed V and J ends, which lost 3 bases and 3 bases, there was a span of 18 bases. The CDR3 is 16 amino acids. This CDR3 is CASSQEPGAGYYEQYF. Here the CDR3 DNA reads TGTGCCAGCAGCCAGGAACCGGGGGCAGGCTACTACGAGCAGTACTTC.

The rearrangement links TRBV29-1 to TRBJ2-5, with TRBD1 identical over 9 bases. The ends lost 6 bases at V and 3 bases at J; junction bases unmatched: 11. The length of the CDR3 is 15 residues. Per germline, CDR1 SQVTM and CDR2 ANQGSEA. The CDR3 region is CSVIWTGVRKETQYF. The CDR3 nucleotides read TGCAGCGTCATCTGGACAGGGGTCCGCAAAGAGACCCAGTACTTC.

The rearrangement joins TRBV7-8 to TRBJ2-1; TRBD2 matches at 8 bases. The germline V gene has CDR1 SGHVS and CDR2 FQNEAQ. The V segment lost 2 bases and the J segment 4 bases; nucleotides outside the gene matches: 7. There are 16 residues in the CDR3. The CDR3: CASSLLSSGLYNEQFF. The DNA for the CDR3 is TGTGCCAGCAGCTTACTTTCTAGCGGGCTATACAATGAGCAGTTCTTC.

The CDR3 DNA is TGTGCCAGCAGTTACTCCCTTAACTATGGCTACACCTTC. This gives the protein CASSYSLNYGYTF. The chain is built from TRBV6-5 and TRBJ1-2; no clear D gene. CDR1 is MNHEY and CDR2 is SVGAGI in the germline V gene. V was pared by 0 bases and J by 1 base, with 3 bases between. The CDR3 is made up of 13 amino acids.

The V and J genes are TRBV2 and TRBJ2-7, with D perhaps TRBD2 (5 bases). This CDR3 is 14 amino acids long. CDR1 is SNHLY, CDR2 FYNNEI, per germline. Trimming left V 3 bases short and J 2 bases short, with 11 bases between. The CDR3 region has the DNA TGTGCCAGCAGTGAGAGTGGGAGCACCTACGAGCAGTACTTC. Amino acid sequence: CASSESGSTYEQYF.

The chain couples TRBV7-9 to TRBJ2-2; D unclear. The ends were cut back, 6 bases at V and 1 base at J, with 9 bases in the middle. This CDR3 has 14 amino acids. The germline CDR1 and CDR2 sequences are SEHNR and FQNEAQ (reference sequence). CDR3 loop: CASRPSRNTGELFF. CDR3 in DNA: TGTGCCAGCAGGCCCTCGCGGAACACCGGGGAGCTGTTTTTT.

The V gene is TRBV27, the J gene TRBJ2-1; D is possibly TRBD1 or TRBD2 (5 bases each). Trimming removed 4 bases from V and 2 bases from J, with 12 bases in between. This CDR3 is built from 15 residues. Germline V CDR1 and CDR2: MNHEY, SMNVEV (reference sequence). CDR3 amino acids: CASSSGTGTYNEQFF. The CDR3 DNA follows: TGTGCCAGCAGTTCCGGGACGGGGACCTACAATGAGCAGTTCTTC.

In its sample, this clone was seen once. V gene TRBV6-5 combines with J gene TRBJ2-1; perhaps TRBD2 as D (6 bases). V was clipped by 4 bases and J by 10 bases, with 11 bases between them. CDR3 length: 12 residues. CDR1 and CDR2 from the germline V gene are MNHEY and SVGAGI. CDR3 protein: CASSSTAGEQFF. CDR3 DNA sequence: TGTGCCAGCAGTTCCACAGCGGGCGAGCAGTTCTTC.

This clone was observed a handful of times. CDR3 nucleotides: TGTGCCAGCAGCTCAGACTTGGACTATGGCTACACCTTC. It encodes CASSSDLDYGYTF. The chain carries TRBV11-3 and TRBJ1-2; D is uncertain. This CDR3 has 13 amino acids. CDR1 is SGHNT and CDR2 is YENEEA in the germline V gene. Between the trimmed V and J ends, which lost 4 bases and 3 bases, there was a span of 9 bases.

The CDR3 here is CASSQGVSSYNEQFF. The CDR3 region has the DNA TGTGCCAGCAGCCAAGGCGTTAGCTCCTACAATGAGCAGTTCTTC. This chain connects TRBV14 to TRBJ2-1; D not resolved. Per the germline V gene, CDR1 is SGHDN and CDR2 is FVKESK. This CDR3 is 15 amino acids long. V was cut by 1 base and J by 0 bases, with 7 bases left in between.

Turning to this clone: Different DNA sequences within this sample yield the same CDR3. The gene calls are TRBV29-1 and TRBJ2-1, with TRBD2 matching 14 bases. Germline V gene sequence: CDR1 SQVTM, CDR2 ANQGSEA. This CDR3 comprises 16 residues. V gave up 3 bases and J gave up 0 bases; unmatched junction bases: 1. The CDR3 coding sequence is TGCAGCGTTGATGGGACTAGCGGGAGCTCCTACAATGAGCAGTTCTTC. It specifies CSVDGTSGSSYNEQFF.

The chain joins TRBV28 to TRBJ2-7; tentatively, D is TRBD1 (6 bases). The ends were cut back, 1 base at V and 2 bases at J, with 9 bases in the middle. This CDR3 comprises 14 residues. From germline, CDR1 is MDHEN and CDR2 SYDVKM. This CDR3 is CASSLFTGTYEQYF. The CDR3 bases are TGTGCCAGCAGTTTATTTACAGGGACCTACGAGCAGTACTTC. Drawing the rest from reference TRBV28 and TRBJ2-7, the complete variable domain is DVKVTQSSRYLVKRTGEKVFLECVQDMDHENMFWYRQDPGLGLRLIYFSYDVKMKEKGDIPEGYSVSREKKERFSLILESASTNQTSMYLCASSLFTGTYEQYFGPGTRLTVT.

The chain recombines TRBV19 with TRBJ2-7; 7 bases agree with TRBD1. This CDR3 contains 13 residues. Germline V gene sequence: CDR1 LNHDA, CDR2 SQIVND (reference sequence). V dropped 4 bases and J dropped 5; count of bases not matched to a gene: 5. The CDR3 reads CASSTPGTDEQYF. Here the CDR3 DNA reads TGTGCCAGTAGTACCCCTGGGACAGACGAGCAGTACTTC.

The chain uses TRBV7-9 and TRBJ1-1; possible D gene TRBD1, 6 bases. Germline V lookup: CDR1 SEHNR, CDR2 FQNEAQ (reference sequence). The V and J ends lost 1 base and 4 bases respectively, with 13 bases between them. This CDR3 is built from 15 residues. DNA for the CDR3: TGTGCCAGCAGCTTAGGGGGGCGCTTGGTCACTGAAGCTTTCTTT. Residues: CASSLGGRLVTEAFF. Filled out from reference TRBV7-9 and TRBJ1-1, the complete variable domain reads DTGVSQNPRHKITKRGQNVTFRCDPISEHNRLYWYRQTLGQGPEFLTYFQNEAQLEKSRLLSDRFSAERPKGSFSTLEIQRTEQGDSAMYLCASSLGGRLVTEAFFGQGTRLTVV.

The CDR3 is CSGTGDLGGELFF. CDR3 in DNA: TGCAGCGGCACTGGAGATTTAGGCGGGGAGCTGTTTTTT. This chain joins TRBV29-1 and TRBJ2-2; D remains unclear. CDR1 and CDR2 (germline): SQVTM, ANQGSEA. V lost 7 bases to trimming and J lost 7 bases, with 16 bases between them. The CDR3 totals 13 residues.

In the case of this clone: The sample contains more than one DNA sequence encoding this CDR3. The gene calls are TRBV6-5 and TRBJ2-7; 10 positions match TRBD2. V lost 3 bases and J lost 2; bases outside the gene matches: 4. Germline lookup yields CDR1 MNHEY and CDR2 SVGAGI. This CDR3 has 15 residues. The chain's CDR3 is CASSYSSGRTYEQYF. CDR3 sequence (DNA): TGTGCCAGCAGTTATTCTAGCGGGAGAACCTACGAGCAGTACTTC.

V usage is TRBV10-2 and J usage is TRBJ2-5; weak D call: TRBD2 (6 bases). V lost 4 bases, J lost 2 bases, and 11 bases lay in between. The CDR3 runs 14 residues. The germline V gene has CDR1 WSHSY and CDR2 SAAADI. The CDR3 here is CASSAYGGQETQYF. The CDR3 DNA is TGCGCCAGCAGTGCGTATGGGGGGCAAGAGACCCAGTACTTC.

As DNA, the CDR3 is TGTGCCAGCAGCTTGGGCAGCACTGAAGCTTTCTTT. It yields the protein CASSLGSTEAFF. The chain couples TRBV7-8 to TRBJ1-1; D remains unclear. V dropped 3 bases and J dropped 4 bases, with 6 bases sitting between them. Germline values: CDR1 SGHVS, CDR2 FQNEAQ. CDR3 length equals 12 residues.

The chain has TRBV7-6 and TRBJ2-3; a weak D match, TRBD2 (5 bases). The CDR3 sequence is 13 residues long. Trimming cost V 3 bases and J 2 bases, with 6 bases left between them. Germline loops: CDR1 SGHVS, CDR2 FNYEAQ. CDR3 sequence (DNA): TGTGCCAGCAGCTTGAGGGACACAGATACGCAGTATTTT. Amino acids: CASSLRDTDTQYF.

This chain links TRBV6-5 with TRBJ2-5; a possible D gene is TRBD2 (6 bases). Germline-derived CDR1 and CDR2 are MNHEY and SVGAGI. This CDR3 has 13 residues. Trimming left V 3 bases short and J 3 bases short, with 8 bases between. The CDR3 nucleotides are TGTGCCAGCAGTTATTCGGGGGAAGAGACCCAGTACTTC. Protein sequence: CASSYSGEETQYF.

The rearrangement links TRBV7-6 to TRBJ2-1, with 7 bases aligning to TRBD2. Per the germline V gene, CDR1 is SGHVS and CDR2 is FNYEAQ. The CDR3 runs to 16 residues. Unmatched junction bases numbered 15, after V lost 5 bases and J lost 8 bases. CDR3 DNA sequence: TGTGCCAGCAGCCCCCGACTAGCACCCAATTACCATGAGCAGTTCTTC. This sequence encodes CASSPRLAPNYHEQFF. Full variable domain (missing parts from reference TRBV7-6 and TRBJ2-1): GAGVSQSPRYKVTKRGQDVALRCDPISGHVSLYWYRQALGQGPEFLTYFNYEAQQDKSGLPNDRFSAERPEGSISTLTIQRTEQRDSAMYRCASSPRLAPNYHEQFFGPGTRLTVL.

The V gene is TRBV19, the J gene TRBJ2-4; TRBD1 aligns across 7 bases. J lost 3 bases, V lost 4 bases, and 15 bases had no gene match. The CDR3 extends over 18 amino acids. Germline assignment: CDR1 LNHDA and CDR2 SQIVND (reference sequence). The CDR3 region is CASSTPGGDALGKNIQYF. CDR3 bases: TGTGCCAGTAGTACCCCAGGGGGAGATGCCTTAGGCAAAAACATTCAGTACTTC.

This clone was recorded once. The V call is TRBV15, the J call TRBJ2-7; D is possibly TRBD1 (6 bases). Trimming took 4 bases from V and 2 from J, leaving 9 bases between them. The CDR3 runs 13 residues. CDR1 and CDR2 (germline): LNHNV, YYDKDF (reference sequence). The CDR3 DNA reads TGTGCCACCAGCACAGGGGCCCCCTACGAGCAGTACTTC. Its translation is CATSTGAPYEQYF.

To note about this clone: This may arise from a read error, as a much more abundant clone is one base away. This CDR3 is also generated by other DNA sequences in the sample. The chain uses TRBV7-2 and TRBJ1-2; the match to TRBD1 covers 7 bases. Germline-derived CDR1 and CDR2 are SGHTA and FQGNSA. CDR3 length: 15 residues. CDR3 region: CASSLGDRADYGYTF. Here the CDR3 DNA reads TGCGCCAGCAGCTTAGGTGACAGGGCGGACTATGGCTACACCTTC.